What follows are 20 T cell receptor beta chains derived from one specimen sequenced in a study of response to subunit inactivated influenza vaccine. TCRdb fed the RT-PCR reads into MiXCR, producing one record per CDR3 protein. The profile shows more than 200,000 distinct CDR3 sequences, 12% of them singletons. This material consisted of non-naive T cells sorted from PBMCs, taken 14 days before vaccination. Receptors were obtained from a man between 50 and 59 years old who received an inactivated influenza vaccine.

DNA of the CDR3: TGTGCCAGCAGCTTGTGGGTAGGGAATGAAAAACTGTTTTTT. Translating it yields CASSLWVGNEKLFF. This sequence joins TRBV5-5 and TRBJ1-4; D is ambiguous. The CDR3 sequence is 14 residues long. Germline V gene data show CDR1 as SGHKS and CDR2 as YYEKEE (reference sequence). The ends were cut back, 1 base at V and 5 bases at J, with 9 bases in the middle.

This clonotype occurred many times. The chain's CDR3 is CSAIRASGRFYNEQFF. The CDR3 DNA follows: TGCAGTGCTATTAGGGCTAGCGGCAGGTTTTACAATGAGCAGTTCTTC. V is TRBV20-1 and J is TRBJ2-1, with 7 bases aligning to TRBD2. Trimming removed 4 bases from V and 4 bases from J; junction bases left unmatched: 13. The germline gives CDR1 DFQATT, CDR2 SNEGSKA (reference sequence). The length of the CDR3 is 16 residues.

The V call is TRBV19, the J call TRBJ2-6; D gene ambiguous. Between the trimmed V and J ends, which lost 2 bases and 4 bases, there was a span of 9 bases. The CDR3 is 15 residues long. The germline V gene has CDR1 LNHDA and CDR2 SQIVND (reference sequence). CDR3 bases: TGTGCCAGTAGTATATGGGGTTTCGGGGCCAACGTCCTGACTTTC. Translating it yields CASSIWGFGANVLTF.

The chain carries TRBV3-1 and TRBJ2-7; D might be TRBD2 (6 bases). Trimming shortened V by 3 bases and J by 2 bases, and 14 bases separated the two germline ends. The CDR3 runs 15 residues. Germline V CDR1 and CDR2: LGHDT, YNNKEL (reference sequence). The CDR3, as DNA: TGTGCCAGCAGCCAGGGCGGGGTGATAACCTACGAGCAGTACTTC. It translates to CASSQGGVITYEQYF.

This rearrangement joins TRBV5-6 to TRBJ2-7; D is uncertain. CDR1 is SGHDT, CDR2 YYEEEE, per germline. V was cut by 3 bases and J by 2 bases, with 6 bases left in between. The CDR3 covers 12 residues. The CDR3 DNA follows: TGTGCCAGCAGCTCCGCCCCCTACGAGCAGTACTTC. It codes for CASSSAPYEQYF.

This clonotype was found many times. The chain uses TRBV5-5 and TRBJ1-6; TRBD1 is a possible D gene (5 bases). Per the germline V gene, CDR1 is SGHKS and CDR2 is YYEKEE (reference sequence). CDR3 length: 15 residues. With 2 bases removed from V and 5 bases from J, the gap between germline ends came to 11 bases. CDR3 bases: TGTGCCAGCAGCTTCTCAGGGTATAATAATTCACCCCTCCACTTT. Its translation is CASSFSGYNNSPLHF.

This clonotype was counted a few times. The chain combines TRBV14 with TRBJ2-7; D gene unclear. CDR1 is SGHDN, CDR2 FVKESK, per germline. V gave up 3 bases and J gave up 2 bases, with 11 bases separating them. CDR3 size: 14 residues. CDR3 sequence (DNA): TGTGCCAGCAGCCAGGGGTACTGGACCTACGAGCAGTACTTC. Its protein is CASSQGYWTYEQYF.

This chain joins TRBV20-1 and TRBJ2-5; unclear D gene. V was shortened by 1 base and J by 2 bases, with 5 bases between the two germline ends. In germline, CDR1 is DFQATT, CDR2 SNEGSKA (reference sequence). The CDR3 runs 12 residues. The DNA for the CDR3 is TGCAGTGCTAGAGGGTGGCAAGAGACCCAGTACTTC. This translates into CSARGWQETQYF.

This clonotype was seen only a few times. V and J are TRBV5-1 and TRBJ2-7; TRBD2 aligns across 10 bases. V shed 4 bases, J shed 4 bases, and the junction held 5 bases outside the gene matches. Germline V gives CDR1 SGHRS, CDR2 YFSETQ. The CDR3 spans 14 residues. The CDR3 region is CASSKRGGEYEQYF. The CDR3 DNA is TGCGCCAGCAGCAAGCGGGGGGGCGAATACGAGCAGTACTTC.

Comment on this clonotype: This clone may be a read error of a much larger clone one base away. The CDR3 end shows no conserved phenylalanine or tryptophan, and so a read error is likely. V usage is TRBV24-1 and J usage is TRBJ2-3, with 7 bases matching TRBD2. Germline values: CDR1 KGHDR, CDR2 SFDVKD. This CDR3 spans 17 amino acids. After removal of 0 bases from V and 0 bases from J, the junction contained 5 bases not matched to a gene. CDR3 sequence reads: CATSDLPQRGSTDTQYS. As DNA, the CDR3 is TGTGCCACCAGTGATTTGCCCCAGCGGGGAAGCACAGATACGCAGTATTCT.

In its sample, this clonotype was seen many times. The chain uses TRBV5-1 and TRBJ1-1; D not resolved. The CDR3 runs to 13 residues. Germline CDR1 SGHRS, CDR2 YFSETQ. Deletions cut 4 bases from V and 4 bases from J, with 11 bases between. CDR3 sequence: CASSLGLTTEAFF. CDR3 bases: TGCGCCAGCAGCCTCGGATTGACCACTGAAGCTTTCTTT.

This clonotype was observed many times. The chain carries TRBV29-1 and TRBJ2-7, with 7 bases matching TRBD1. CDR1 and CDR2 (germline): SQVTM, ANQGSEA. The V and J ends lost 5 bases and 1 base, in that order; junction bases with no gene match: 5. CDR3 length: 13 amino acids. CDR3 coding DNA: TGCAGCGTTAAGGAGACAGGGTCCTACGAGCAGTACTTC. Protein product: CSVKETGSYEQYF.

This clonotype was seen many times. The chain uses TRBV5-1 and TRBJ2-3; possibly TRBD2 for D (5 bases). The CDR3 contains 14 residues. Germline V lookup: CDR1 SGHRS, CDR2 YFSETQ. V was cut by 1 base and J by 3 bases, with 9 bases left in between. The CDR3 coding sequence is TGCGCCAGCAGCTTGCAACTAGGTACAGATACGCAGTATTTT. Protein product: CASSLQLGTDTQYF.

The gene calls are TRBV6-2 or TRBV6-3 and TRBJ2-7; D perhaps matches TRBD1 (5 bases). V was trimmed by 1 base and J by 6 bases, leaving 13 bases between them. This CDR3 spans 14 amino acids. CDR1 is MNHEY, CDR2 SVGEGT, per germline. CDR3 protein: CASSYFQGSGEQYF. CDR3 DNA: TGTGCCAGCAGTTACTTCCAGGGTTCAGGCGAGCAGTACTTC.

This clonotype was seen a few times. The rearrangement links TRBV3-1 to TRBJ2-1; tentative D call: TRBD1 (6 bases). In germline, CDR1 is LGHDT, CDR2 YNNKEL (reference sequence). With 0 bases removed from V and 3 bases from J, the gap between germline ends came to 12 bases. This CDR3 region has 16 residues. The CDR3 region has the DNA TGTGCCAGCAGCCAAGAGATGGGGGCCCTCTACAATGAGCAGTTCTTC. Encoded protein: CASSQEMGALYNEQFF.

This clonotype was counted ten times or more. The rearrangement uses TRBV20-1 and TRBJ1-3; 7 bases match TRBD1. CDR3 length: 12 amino acids. Germline assignment: CDR1 DFQATT and CDR2 SNEGSKA (reference sequence). J was trimmed by 5 bases and V by 6 bases; bases with no gene match: 4. The DNA of the CDR3 is TGCAGTGCATCGACAGGGAGAAACACCATATATTTT. It encodes CSASTGRNTIYF.

The chain uses TRBV20-1 and TRBJ2-1; 12 bases are a match to TRBD2. CDR1 and CDR2 from the germline V gene are DFQATT and SNEGSKA (reference sequence). With 6 bases clipped from V and 14 bases from J, the junction kept 14 bases outside the gene matches. This CDR3 is built from 14 residues. DNA of the CDR3: TGCAGTGCAAAAACTAGCGGGGGGACCCAGGACAAGTTCTTC. Translation gives CSAKTSGGTQDKFF.

This clonotype was observed a handful of times. The chain recombines TRBV6-1 with TRBJ2-2; 7 bases line up with TRBD1. Per the germline V gene, CDR1 is MNHNS and CDR2 is SASEGT. Trimming took 6 bases from V and 6 from J; bases not matched to a gene: 13. The CDR3 totals 16 residues. The CDR3 nucleotides are TGTGCCAGCAGATCGACAGGGATTCCCTTAGCCGGGGAGCTGTTTTTT. Protein product: CASRSTGIPLAGELFF.

This clonotype has a count of ten or more. The V call is TRBV7-6, the J call TRBJ2-7, with 7 bases fitting TRBD2. There are 13 residues in the CDR3. V gave up 5 bases and J gave up 3 bases; unmatched junction bases: 4. The V gene's germline CDR1 is SGHVS and CDR2 FNYEAQ. The CDR3 bases are TGTGCCAGCAGCCCCCGGGAGGACTACGAGCAGTACTTC. Translating gives CASSPREDYEQYF.

This clonotype turned up a few times. The chain has TRBV7-8 and TRBJ1-1; a weak D match, TRBD1 (6 bases). V was trimmed by 1 base and J by 1 base, leaving 7 bases between them. The CDR3 sequence is 14 residues long. The germline CDR1 and CDR2 sequences are SGHVS and FQNEAQ. CDR3 loop: CASSLDRANTEAFF. In DNA form, the CDR3 reads TGTGCCAGCAGCTTAGACAGGGCGAACACTGAAGCTTTCTTT.